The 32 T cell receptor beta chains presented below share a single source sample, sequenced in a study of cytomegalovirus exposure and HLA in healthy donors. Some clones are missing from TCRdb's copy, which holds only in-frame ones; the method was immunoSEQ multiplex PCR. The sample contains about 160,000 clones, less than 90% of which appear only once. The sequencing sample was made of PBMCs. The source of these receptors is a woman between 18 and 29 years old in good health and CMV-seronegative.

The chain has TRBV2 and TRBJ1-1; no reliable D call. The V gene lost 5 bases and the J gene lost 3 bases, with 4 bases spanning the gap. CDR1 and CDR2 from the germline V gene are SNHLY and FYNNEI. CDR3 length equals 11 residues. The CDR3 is CASSPDTEAFF. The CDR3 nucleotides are TGTGCCAGCAGTCCGGACACTGAAGCTTTCTTT.

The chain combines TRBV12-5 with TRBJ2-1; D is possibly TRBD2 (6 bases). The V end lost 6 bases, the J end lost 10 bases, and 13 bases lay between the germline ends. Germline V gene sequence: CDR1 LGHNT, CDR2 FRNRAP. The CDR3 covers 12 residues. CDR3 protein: CASGTSLTEQFF. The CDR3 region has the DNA TGTGCTAGTGGAACTAGCCTTACGGAGCAGTTCTTC.

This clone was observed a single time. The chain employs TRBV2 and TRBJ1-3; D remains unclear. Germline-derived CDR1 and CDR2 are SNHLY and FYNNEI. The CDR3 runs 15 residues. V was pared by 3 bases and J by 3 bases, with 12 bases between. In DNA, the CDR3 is TGTGCCAGCAGTGAGTCTGGAGTTGGTGGAAACACCATATATTTT. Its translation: CASSESGVGGNTIYF.

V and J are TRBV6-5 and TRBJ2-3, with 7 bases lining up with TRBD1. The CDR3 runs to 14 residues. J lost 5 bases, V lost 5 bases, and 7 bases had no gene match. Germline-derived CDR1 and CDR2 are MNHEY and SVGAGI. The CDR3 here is CASSPGTAGDTQYF. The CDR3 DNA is TGTGCCAGCAGTCCTGGGACAGCCGGAGATACGCAGTATTTT.

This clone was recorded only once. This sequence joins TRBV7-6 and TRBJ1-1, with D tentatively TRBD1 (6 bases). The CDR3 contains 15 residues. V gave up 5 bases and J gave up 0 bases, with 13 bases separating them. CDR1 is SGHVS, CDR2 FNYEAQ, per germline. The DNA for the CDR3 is TGTGCCAGCAGCAGACAGGCCGATTTGAACACTGAAGCTTTCTTT. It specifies CASSRQADLNTEAFF.

The CDR3 sequence is CASSPDRGQGYTF. DNA for the CDR3: TGCGCCAGCAGCCCGGACAGGGGGCAAGGCTACACCTTC. This chain connects TRBV5-1 to TRBJ1-2; 11 bases are a match to TRBD1. Per germline, CDR1 SGHRS and CDR2 YFSETQ. Trimming removed 4 bases from V and 8 bases from J; junction bases left unmatched: 4. The CDR3 is 13 residues long.

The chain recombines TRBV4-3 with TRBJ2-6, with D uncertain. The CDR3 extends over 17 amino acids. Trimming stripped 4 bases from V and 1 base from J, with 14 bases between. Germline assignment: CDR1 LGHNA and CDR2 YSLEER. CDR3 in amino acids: CASSPTYTLSGANVLTF. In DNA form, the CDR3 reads TGCGCCAGCAGCCCGACTTACACCTTATCTGGGGCCAACGTCCTGACTTTC.

Here the CDR3 DNA reads TGTGCCATCCGAGGGGGGGACCGCTACGAGCAGTACTTC. Protein sequence: CAIRGGDRYEQYF. The rearrangement links TRBV10-3 to TRBJ2-7; possible D gene TRBD2, 7 bases. Trimming removed 8 bases at V and 3 bases at J, with 14 bases between. The CDR3 consists of 13 residues. CDR1 is ENHRY and CDR2 is SYGVKD in the germline V gene.

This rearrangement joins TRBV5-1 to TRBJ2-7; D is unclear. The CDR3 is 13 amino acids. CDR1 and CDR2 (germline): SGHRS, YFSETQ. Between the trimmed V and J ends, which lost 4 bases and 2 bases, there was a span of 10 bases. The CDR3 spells CASSPTEPYEQYF. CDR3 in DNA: TGCGCCAGCAGCCCGACGGAGCCCTACGAGCAGTACTTC.

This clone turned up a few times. The CDR3: CASILSGNTGELFF. The CDR3 nucleotides read TGTGCCAGCATTTTGTCAGGGAACACCGGGGAGCTGTTTTTT. The genes are TRBV6-1 and TRBJ2-2; D is unclear. The CDR3 spans 14 residues. Trimming took off 7 bases at V and 1 base at J, with 10 bases between the two ends. From germline, CDR1 is MNHNS and CDR2 SASEGT.

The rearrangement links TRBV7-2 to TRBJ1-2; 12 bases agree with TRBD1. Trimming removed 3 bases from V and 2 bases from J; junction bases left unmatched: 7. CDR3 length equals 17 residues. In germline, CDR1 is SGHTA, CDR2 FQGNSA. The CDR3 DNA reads TGTGCCAGCAGCTTGCGGGACAGGGGGCCGAAGAACTATGGCTACACCTTC. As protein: CASSLRDRGPKNYGYTF.

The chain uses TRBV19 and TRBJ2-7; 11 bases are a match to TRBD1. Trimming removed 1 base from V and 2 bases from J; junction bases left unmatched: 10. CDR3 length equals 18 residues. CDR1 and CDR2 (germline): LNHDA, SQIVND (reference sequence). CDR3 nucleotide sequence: TGTGCCAGTAGTATAGTCGTAGTTGGACAGGGGGCCACCTACGAGCAGTACTTC. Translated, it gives CASSIVVVGQGATYEQYF.

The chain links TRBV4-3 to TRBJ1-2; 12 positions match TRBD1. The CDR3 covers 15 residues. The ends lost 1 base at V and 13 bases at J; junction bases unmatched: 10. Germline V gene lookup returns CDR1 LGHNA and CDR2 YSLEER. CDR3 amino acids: CASSQAYRGGQGATF. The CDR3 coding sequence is TGCGCCAGCAGCCAAGCCTACAGGGGGGGACAGGGGGCCACCTTC.

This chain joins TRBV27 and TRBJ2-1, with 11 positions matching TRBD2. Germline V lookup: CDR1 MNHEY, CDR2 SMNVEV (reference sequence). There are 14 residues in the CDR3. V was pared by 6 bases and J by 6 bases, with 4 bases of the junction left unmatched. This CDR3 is CASRTGLAANEQFF. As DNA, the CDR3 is TGTGCCAGCAGGACGGGACTAGCGGCCAATGAGCAGTTCTTC.

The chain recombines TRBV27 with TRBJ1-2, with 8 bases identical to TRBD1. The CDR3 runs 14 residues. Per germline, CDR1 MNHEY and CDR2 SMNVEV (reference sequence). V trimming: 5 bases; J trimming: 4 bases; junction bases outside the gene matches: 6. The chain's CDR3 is CASSPRTGSYGYTF. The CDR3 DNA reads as TGTGCCAGCAGTCCGAGGACAGGGAGCTATGGCTACACCTTC.

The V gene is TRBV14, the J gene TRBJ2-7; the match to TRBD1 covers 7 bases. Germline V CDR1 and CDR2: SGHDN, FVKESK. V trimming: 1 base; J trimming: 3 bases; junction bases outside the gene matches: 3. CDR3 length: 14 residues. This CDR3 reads CASSQGTGRYEQYF. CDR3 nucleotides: TGTGCCAGCAGCCAAGGGACAGGCCGCTACGAGCAGTACTTC.

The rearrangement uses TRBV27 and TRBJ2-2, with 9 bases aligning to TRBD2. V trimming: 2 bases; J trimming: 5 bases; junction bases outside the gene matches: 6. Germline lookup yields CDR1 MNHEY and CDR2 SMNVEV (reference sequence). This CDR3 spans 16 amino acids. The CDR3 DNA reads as TGTGCCAGCAGTTTACTAGCGGGGTTTAGAACCGGGGAGCTGTTTTTT. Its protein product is CASSLLAGFRTGELFF.

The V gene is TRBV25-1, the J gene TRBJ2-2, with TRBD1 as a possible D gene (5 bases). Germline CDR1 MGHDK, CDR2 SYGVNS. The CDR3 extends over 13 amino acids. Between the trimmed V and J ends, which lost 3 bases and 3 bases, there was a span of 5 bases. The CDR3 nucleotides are TGTGCCAGCAGTGACAGGGACACCGGGGAGCTGTTTTTT. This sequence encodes CASSDRDTGELFF.

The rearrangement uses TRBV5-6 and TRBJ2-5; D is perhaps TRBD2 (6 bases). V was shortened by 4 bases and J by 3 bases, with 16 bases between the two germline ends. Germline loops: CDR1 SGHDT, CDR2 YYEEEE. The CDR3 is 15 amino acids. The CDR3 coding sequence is TGTGCCAGCAGCCCCCTGGTAGCGGACGAAGAGACCCAGTACTTC. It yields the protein CASSPLVADEETQYF. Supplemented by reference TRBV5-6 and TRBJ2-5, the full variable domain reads DAGVTQSPTHLIKTRGQQVTLRCSPKSGHDTVSWYQQALGQGPQFIFQYYEEEERQRGNFPDRFSGHQFPNYSSELNVNALLLGDSALYLCASSPLVADEETQYFGPGTRLLVL.

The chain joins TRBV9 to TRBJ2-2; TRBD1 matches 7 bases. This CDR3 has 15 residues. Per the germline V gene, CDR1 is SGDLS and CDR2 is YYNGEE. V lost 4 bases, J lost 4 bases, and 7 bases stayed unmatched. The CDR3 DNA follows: TGTGCCAGCAGCACCCTGGGACAGCCCACCGGGGAGCTGTTTTTT. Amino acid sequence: CASSTLGQPTGELFF.

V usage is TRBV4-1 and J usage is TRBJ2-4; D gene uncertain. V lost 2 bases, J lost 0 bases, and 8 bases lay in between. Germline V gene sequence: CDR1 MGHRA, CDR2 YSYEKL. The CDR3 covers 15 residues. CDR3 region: CASSQTAAAKNIQYF. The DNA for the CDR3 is TGCGCCAGCAGCCAAACCGCGGCAGCCAAAAACATTCAGTACTTC.

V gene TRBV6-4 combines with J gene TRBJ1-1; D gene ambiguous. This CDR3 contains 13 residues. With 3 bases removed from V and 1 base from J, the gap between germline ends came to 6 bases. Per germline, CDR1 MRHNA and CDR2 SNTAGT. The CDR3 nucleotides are TGTGCCAGCAGTGAATCCTGGAACACTGAAGCTTTCTTT. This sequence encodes CASSESWNTEAFF.

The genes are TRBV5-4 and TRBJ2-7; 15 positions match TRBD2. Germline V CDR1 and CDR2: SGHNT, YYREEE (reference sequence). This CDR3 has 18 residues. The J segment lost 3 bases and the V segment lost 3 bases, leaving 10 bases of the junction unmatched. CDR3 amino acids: CASSYGLAGGRADYEQYF. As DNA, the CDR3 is TGTGCCAGCAGCTACGGACTAGCGGGAGGGCGGGCGGACTACGAGCAGTACTTC.

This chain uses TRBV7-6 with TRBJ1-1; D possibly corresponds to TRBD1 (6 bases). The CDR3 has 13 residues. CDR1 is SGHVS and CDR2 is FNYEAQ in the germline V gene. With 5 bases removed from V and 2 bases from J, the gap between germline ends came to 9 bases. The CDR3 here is CASSTQGNTEAFF. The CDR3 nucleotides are TGTGCCAGCAGCACACAGGGAAACACTGAAGCTTTCTTT.

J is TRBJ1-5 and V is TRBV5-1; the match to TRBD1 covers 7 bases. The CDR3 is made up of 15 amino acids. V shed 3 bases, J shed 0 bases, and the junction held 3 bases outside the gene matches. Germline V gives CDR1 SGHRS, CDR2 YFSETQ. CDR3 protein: CASSYSGGSNQPQHF. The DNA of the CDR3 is TGCGCCAGCAGCTACTCAGGGGGTAGCAATCAGCCCCAGCATTTT.

CDR3 coding DNA: TGTGCCAGCAGTTCCCCGCCCCCTTCAGGGACAGGGCCCTATAGCAATCAGCCCCAGCATTTT. Translating gives CASSSPPPSGTGPYSNQPQHF. This rearrangement joins TRBV28 to TRBJ1-5, with 9 bases aligning to TRBD1. V dropped 4 bases and J dropped 0; count of bases not matched to a gene: 19. This CDR3 has 21 amino acids. Germline V gene sequence: CDR1 MDHEN, CDR2 SYDVKM. Filled out from reference TRBV28 and TRBJ1-5, the complete variable domain reads DVKVTQSSRYLVKRTGEKVFLECVQDMDHENMFWYRQDPGLGLRLIYFSYDVKMKEKGDIPEGYSVSREKKERFSLILESASTNQTSMYLCASSSPPPSGTGPYSNQPQHFGDGTRLSIL.

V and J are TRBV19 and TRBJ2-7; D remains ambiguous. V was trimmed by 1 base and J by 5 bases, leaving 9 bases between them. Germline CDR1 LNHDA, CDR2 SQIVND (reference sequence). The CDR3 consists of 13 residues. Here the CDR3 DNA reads TGTGCCAGTAGTATAGGCCCCTCGGACGAGCAGTACTTC. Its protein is CASSIGPSDEQYF.

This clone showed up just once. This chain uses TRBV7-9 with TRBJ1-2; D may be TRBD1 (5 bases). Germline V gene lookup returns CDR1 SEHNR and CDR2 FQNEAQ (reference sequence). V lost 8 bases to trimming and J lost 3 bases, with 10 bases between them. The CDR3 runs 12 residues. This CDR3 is CASRQGDYGYTF. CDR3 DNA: TGTGCCAGCCGTCAGGGCGACTATGGCTACACCTTC.

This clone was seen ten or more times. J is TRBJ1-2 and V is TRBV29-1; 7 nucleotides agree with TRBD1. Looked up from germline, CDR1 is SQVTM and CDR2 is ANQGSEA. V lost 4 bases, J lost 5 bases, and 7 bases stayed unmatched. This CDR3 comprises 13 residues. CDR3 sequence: CSVVQGRGYGYTF. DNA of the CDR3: TGCAGCGTTGTACAGGGGAGAGGGTATGGCTACACCTTC.

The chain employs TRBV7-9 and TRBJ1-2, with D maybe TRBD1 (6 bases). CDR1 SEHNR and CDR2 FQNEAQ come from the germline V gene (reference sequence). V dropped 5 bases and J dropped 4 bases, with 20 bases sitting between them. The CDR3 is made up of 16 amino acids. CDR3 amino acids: CASSPRAQGDRYGYTF. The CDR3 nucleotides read TGTGCCAGCAGCCCGCGTGCACAGGGAGATCGCTATGGCTACACCTTC. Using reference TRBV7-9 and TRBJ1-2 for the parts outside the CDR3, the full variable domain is DTGVSQNPRHKITKRGQNVTFRCDPISEHNRLYWYRQTLGQGPEFLTYFQNEAQLEKSRLLSDRFSAERPKGSFSTLEIQRTEQGDSAMYLCASSPRAQGDRYGYTFGSGTRLTVV.

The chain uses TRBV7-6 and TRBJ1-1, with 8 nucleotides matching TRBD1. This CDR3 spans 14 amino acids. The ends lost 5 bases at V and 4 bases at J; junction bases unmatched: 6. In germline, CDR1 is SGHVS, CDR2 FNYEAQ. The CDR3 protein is CASSQGQALTEAFF. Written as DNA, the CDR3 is TGTGCCAGCAGCCAGGGACAGGCTCTCACTGAAGCTTTCTTT.

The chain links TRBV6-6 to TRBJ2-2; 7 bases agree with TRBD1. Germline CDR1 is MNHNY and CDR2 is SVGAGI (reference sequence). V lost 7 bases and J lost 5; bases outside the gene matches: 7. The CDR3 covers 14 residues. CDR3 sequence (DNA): TGTGCCAGCAATCGGGACAGTGAAACCGGGGAGCTGTTTTTT. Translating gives CASNRDSETGELFF.